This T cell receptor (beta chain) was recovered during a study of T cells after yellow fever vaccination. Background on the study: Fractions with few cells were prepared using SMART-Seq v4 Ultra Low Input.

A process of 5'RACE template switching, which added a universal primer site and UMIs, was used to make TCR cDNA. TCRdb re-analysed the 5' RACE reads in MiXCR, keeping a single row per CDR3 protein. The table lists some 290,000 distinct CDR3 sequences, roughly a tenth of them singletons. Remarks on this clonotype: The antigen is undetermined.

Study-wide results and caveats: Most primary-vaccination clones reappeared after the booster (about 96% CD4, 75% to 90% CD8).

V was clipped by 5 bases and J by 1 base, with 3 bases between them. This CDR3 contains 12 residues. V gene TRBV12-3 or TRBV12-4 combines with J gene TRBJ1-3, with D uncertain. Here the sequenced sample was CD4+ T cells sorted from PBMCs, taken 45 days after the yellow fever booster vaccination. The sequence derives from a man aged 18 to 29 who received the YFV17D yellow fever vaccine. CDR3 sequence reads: CASSMSGNTIYF. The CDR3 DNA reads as TGTGCCAGCAGTATGTCTGGAAACACCATATATTTT.